These 5 T cell receptor beta chains share one sample of origin, sequenced in a study of T-cell reconstitution after alpha-beta-depleted transplantation in children. For TCRbeta, the library was prepared with unique molecular identifiers. TCRdb re-called the PCR reads through MiXCR, storing one row per CDR3 protein. The table shows about 200,000 distinct CDR3 sequences, with approximately 6.9% occurring only once. Sequenced material: PBMCs, taken before TCRalphabeta/CD19-depleted stem cell transplant. The receptor source for this set is a boy younger than 10 with acute lymphoblastic leukemia, due to receive a stem cell transplant.

This clonotype was found many times. In DNA, the CDR3 is TGCAGTGCTGGGGGGGGGAAACAGCCCCAGCATTTT. The encoded protein is CSAGGGKQPQHF. The chain recombines TRBV20-1 with TRBJ1-5; TRBD1 is a possible D gene (5 bases). This CDR3 has 12 amino acids. V lost 5 bases, J lost 7 bases, and 12 bases lay in between. Germline loops: CDR1 DFQATT, CDR2 SNEGSKA (reference sequence).

At least ten counts were recorded for this clonotype. The chain recombines TRBV28 with TRBJ1-5; D is ambiguous. Germline V lookup: CDR1 MDHEN, CDR2 SYDVKM. V lost 5 bases and J lost 2, with 7 bases in between. The CDR3 extends over 13 amino acids. The CDR3 sequence: CASSPPGNQPQHF. As DNA, the CDR3 is TGTGCCAGCAGTCCCCCCGGCAATCAGCCCCAGCATTTT.

This clonotype showed up many times. V and J are TRBV28 and TRBJ2-7; no definite D call. The germline V and J ends were trimmed by 6 bases and 0 bases, with 12 bases remaining between them. Germline lookup yields CDR1 MDHEN and CDR2 SYDVKM. The CDR3 totals 14 residues. The CDR3 sequence is CASRGPASSYEQYF. The CDR3 bases are TGTGCCAGCAGGGGTCCGGCTAGCTCCTACGAGCAGTACTTC.

This clonotype was counted at least ten times. The chain combines TRBV11-2 with TRBJ2-5; D gene unclear. Trimming took 5 bases from V and 7 from J, leaving 29 bases between them. Germline V lookup: CDR1 SGHAT, CDR2 FQNNGV. The CDR3 is 18 residues long. This CDR3 reads CASSQKLVRTDRKGTQYF. CDR3 coding DNA: TGTGCCAGCAGCCAAAAGTTGGTGAGAACAGATCGCAAGGGGACCCAGTACTTC.

This clonotype was counted between two and nine times. The V call is TRBV20-1, the J call TRBJ2-7; either TRBD1 or TRBD2 may supply D (5 bases each). V was shortened by 3 bases and J by 4 bases, with 25 bases between the two germline ends. This CDR3 is built from 17 residues. Germline CDR1 is DFQATT and CDR2 is SNEGSKA (reference sequence). This CDR3 reads CSARPAYWDQISYEQYF. The DNA for the CDR3 is TGCAGTGCTAGGCCCGCCTATTGGGACCAGATATCTTACGAGCAGTACTTC.